This paragraph covers one TCR beta chain sequence. Its antigen is unidentified. The sample is drawn from a study of CD8 T cells in ankylosing spondylitis. General observations from the study: The authors reported significant enrichment of disease-linked clones in matched ankylosing spondylitis synovial fluid. Ankylosing spondylitis blood seemed to carry a telltale TCR beta motif made of under 10 highly homologous variants. Disease-linked clones were found to be CD8+ and relatively rare in peripheral blood.

Libraries for TCR beta were made by quantitative 5'-RACE with molecular barcodes. MiXCR was run by TCRdb on the 5' RACE reads, yielding one entry per CDR3 protein. The data show about 840,000 distinct CDR3 sequences, with approximately 12% seen just once and just over 0.5% held by the top ten. The sample taken for sequencing was blood, either unsorted or a sorted T cell fraction (not recorded which). The sequence was obtained from a male donor with ankylosing spondylitis.

CDR3 bases: TGTGCCAGCAGCTTAAAAGCGGGGGCCTTCTCCTACAATGAGCAGTTCTTC. The encoded protein is CASSLKAGAFSYNEQFF. V gene TRBV7-8 combines with J gene TRBJ2-1; 8 bases are shared with TRBD2. The CDR3 consists of 17 residues. The germline gives CDR1 SGHVS, CDR2 FQNEAQ. V was clipped by 2 bases and J by 0 bases; unmatched bases: 6.